These T cell receptor beta chains were read from a single sample in a study of T cell repertoires in aging, cancer and after chemotherapy. TCRdb itself ran the multiplex PCR reads through MiXCR, one entry per CDR3 protein. The sample holds 4,500 to 7,000 distinct CDR3 sequences; approximately 40% are singletons and the top ten take roughly 44%. Source material: blood. Receptors were obtained from a human donor in good health. Both conserved end residues are trimmed from each CDR3. Fields, in order: J gene, V gene, CDR3 protein.

>TRBJ1-1|TRBV24-1
ATSEPGGGEAF
>TRBJ2-1|TRBV5-1
ASSLEAGRNEQF
>TRBJ2-2|TRBV18
ASSTGTAGTGELF
>TRBJ1-6|TRBV6-1
ASSEGETGATNSPLH
>TRBJ2-3|TRBV6-6
ASSDLSGGATDTQY
>TRBJ1-3|TRBV12-3/TRBV12-4
ASSYTGGGNTIY
>TRBJ2-1|TRBV24-1
ATADMGSEQF
>TRBJ2-7|TRBV5-6
ASSEDRVFYEQY
>TRBJ1-5|TRBV12-3/TRBV12-4
ASSQGGHTNQPQH
>TRBJ1-5|TRBV12-3/TRBV12-4
ASSFVISNQPQH
>TRBJ2-5|TRBV7-9
ASSFRGVIQETQY
>TRBJ1-2|TRBV10-3
AISETGDYGYT
>TRBJ2-6|TRBV4-3
ASSQEQGSGANVLT
>TRBJ1-1|TRBV27
ASSLLGVGALNTEAF
>TRBJ1-3|TRBV19
ASSISGRNTIY
>TRBJ2-7|TRBV7-6
ASSAYGGDRGQY
>TRBJ2-1|TRBV19
ASERSGGFGGEQF
>TRBJ1-1|TRBV12-3/TRBV12-4
ASTLTTANTEAF
>TRBJ2-1|TRBV6-1
ASSQKRLAGGNEQF
>TRBJ2-5|TRBV19
ASSPQGRASGETQY
>TRBJ2-5|TRBV19
ASSPGLRETQY
>TRBJ1-1|TRBV6-9
ASSYTMNTEAF
>TRBJ1-1|TRBV6-5
ASSYSARNTEAF
>TRBJ2-3|TRBV20-1
SAPTSGGADWPDTQY
>TRBJ2-7|TRBV5-6
ASSTPGPGEQY
>TRBJ2-3|TRBV19
ASRDRGPNTQY
>TRBJ2-7|TRBV19
ASSITHAKGIGYEQY
>TRBJ2-7|TRBV15
ATSRKLVDEQY
>TRBJ1-6|TRBV6-5
ASATPGTANSPLH
>TRBJ2-7|TRBV7-9
ASSLIARGDEQY
>TRBJ1-1|TRBV5-4
ASSSQASTEAF
>TRBJ2-1|TRBV6-5
ASSSLARIPGHEQF
>TRBJ2-1|TRBV6-5
ASSYSTGTSYNEQF
>TRBJ2-7|TRBV5-5
ASSLAGSPSSYEQY
>TRBJ2-3|TRBV6-1
ASNTGAGTDTQY
>TRBJ1-6|TRBV6-2/TRBV6-3
ASGRYAGRETLLPYNSPLH
>TRBJ2-5|TRBV28
RSGRPPQETQY
>TRBJ2-1|TRBV18
ASSLSWRRGYNEQF
>TRBJ2-5|TRBV6-5
ASSYRSRLAPFQETQY
>TRBJ1-1|TRBV19
ASSDRGNTEAF
>TRBJ2-7|TRBV6-5
ASRRSGSSYEQY
>TRBJ2-2|TRBV6-1
ASSDRGVGELF
>TRBJ2-3|TRBV19
ASIPGPWGTDTQY
>TRBJ2-1|TRBV19
ASSISGGPYNEQF
>TRBJ1-5|TRBV19
ASTGQGGNQPQH
>TRBJ2-1|TRBV19
ASSLRGGGNGARQF
>TRBJ2-6|TRBV10-3
AIRDSSGANVLT
>TRBJ1-2|TRBV6-1
ASSETGLGGYT
>TRBJ2-7|TRBV6-2/TRBV6-3
ASSYSQGRSYEQY
>TRBJ2-2|TRBV6-5
ASNPLETGANTGELF
>TRBJ1-5|TRBV7-2
ASSIQGIGNQPQH
>TRBJ2-2|TRBV6-1
ASSGTSGGAAELF
>TRBJ1-4|TRBV5-4
AISVQGAAEKLF
>TRBJ2-5|TRBV20-1
SAKPGEGETQY
>TRBJ1-5|TRBV18
ASSPLRVRGVRNQPQH
>TRBJ2-7|TRBV6-5
ASSWGYKYEQY
>TRBJ1-5|TRBV18
ASSRESNQPQH
>TRBJ2-7|TRBV19
ASSRGRVNYEQY
>TRBJ2-3|TRBV6-4
ASSETSGGTDTQY